One sample yielded the 23 T cell receptor beta chains listed below, sequenced in a study of blood T cell repertoires in COVID-19. Sequenced by immunoSEQ multiplex PCR; TCRdb stores in-frame clones only, minus some. The sample holds about 110,000 clones, 80% to 85% seen once. Sequencing was carried out using peripheral blood. The receptor set was obtained from a woman between 65 and 79 years old with acute or convalescent COVID-19.

The chain couples TRBV3-1 (or the pseudogene TRBV3-2) to TRBJ2-7, with TRBD1 identical over 9 bases. CDR3 length: 15 amino acids. CDR1 and CDR2 from the germline V gene are LGHDT and YNNKEL (reference sequence). The V gene end was trimmed by 0 bases and the J gene end by 2 bases; junction bases not matched to a gene: 2. The CDR3 reads CASSQETGGPYEQYF. The DNA for the CDR3 is TGTGCCAGCAGCCAAGAGACAGGGGGTCCCTACGAGCAGTACTTC.

The V gene is TRBV9, the J gene TRBJ1-4; no reliable D call. Per germline, CDR1 SGDLS and CDR2 YYNGEE. The CDR3 contains 16 residues. V shed 4 bases and J shed 0 bases, with 13 bases lying between them. The DNA for the CDR3 is TGTGCCAGCAGCATGAGGGCGGTTGCAACTAATGAAAAACTGTTTTTT. The encoded protein is CASSMRAVATNEKLFF.

A single count supports this clone. DNA for the CDR3: TGTGCCAGCAGCCAAGAGGGGACAGTCCGGGGCTACACCTTC. This codes for CASSQEGTVRGYTF. V usage is TRBV3-1 (or the pseudogene TRBV3-2) and J usage is TRBJ1-2; 7 positions match TRBD1. The germline CDR1 and CDR2 sequences are LGHDT and YNNKEL (reference sequence). V shed 0 bases, J shed 8 bases, and the junction held 6 bases outside the gene matches. This CDR3 comprises 14 residues.

This CDR3 is CASSQVGTFNQPQHF. CDR3 nucleotides: TGTGCCAGCAGCCAAGTGGGCACCTTCAATCAGCCCCAGCATTTT. The V gene is TRBV4-2, the J gene TRBJ1-5; D call uncertain. The CDR3 has 15 residues. CDR1 LGHNA and CDR2 YNFKEQ come from the germline V gene. Trimming shortened V by 1 base and J by 3 bases, and 10 bases separated the two germline ends.

This rearrangement joins TRBV7-2 to TRBJ1-2; 8 bases map to TRBD1. Germline loops: CDR1 SGHTA, CDR2 FQGNSA. This CDR3 has 14 residues. Germline trimming cut 6 bases from V and 3 bases from J; bases unmatched to any gene: 6. CDR3 residues: CASRKKDRDYGYTF. Here the CDR3 DNA reads TGTGCCAGCAGAAAGAAGGACAGGGACTATGGCTACACCTTC.

The CDR3 sequence is CASSPGGVFDYGYTF. CDR3 bases: TGTGCCAGCAGCCCGGGCGGGGTCTTTGACTATGGCTACACCTTC. The gene calls are TRBV27 and TRBJ1-2, with D hard to call. Trimming took 6 bases from V and 3 from J, leaving 17 bases between them. CDR3 size: 15 residues. Germline V gene sequence: CDR1 MNHEY, CDR2 SMNVEV (reference sequence).

The table lists this clone with a count of one. The J gene is TRBJ2-3, the V gene TRBV27, with 8 positions matching TRBD2. The J segment lost 6 bases and the V segment lost 2 bases, leaving 7 bases of the junction unmatched. This CDR3 is built from 15 residues. Germline V gives CDR1 MNHEY, CDR2 SMNVEV (reference sequence). The CDR3 nucleotides read TGTGCCAGCAGTTTAAACGGGAGGGCCGTGGATACGCAGTATTTT. Amino acids: CASSLNGRAVDTQYF.

The chain employs TRBV19 and TRBJ1-5; D possibly corresponds to TRBD1 (5 bases). The CDR3 is 13 residues long. Germline lookup yields CDR1 LNHDA and CDR2 SQIVND (reference sequence). Trimming pared 5 bases from V and 5 bases from J, leaving 10 bases between. The CDR3 nucleotides read TGTGCCAGTAGTCGACAGATAGATCAGCCCCAGCATTTT. Encoded protein: CASSRQIDQPQHF.

V is TRBV13 and J is TRBJ2-3, with D uncertain. The V and J ends lost 5 bases and 6 bases respectively, with 6 bases between them. This CDR3 region has 11 residues. Germline V gene sequence: CDR1 PRHDT, CDR2 FYEKMQ (reference sequence). The CDR3 region has the DNA TGTGCCAGCAGCACCAGGGATACGCAGTATTTT. Amino acids: CASSTRDTQYF.

V usage is TRBV18 and J usage is TRBJ1-5; tentatively, D is TRBD1 (5 bases). Germline-derived CDR1 and CDR2 are KGHSH and LQKENI. The V end was cut by 6 bases, the J end by 5 bases, with 17 bases between. CDR3 length: 15 residues. The CDR3 bases are TGTGCCAGCTCCCCCCGGGGGAGGGCTGATCAGCCCCAGCATTTT. It translates to CASSPRGRADQPQHF.

The V gene is TRBV6-1, the J gene TRBJ1-2; no reliable D call. The CDR3 has 14 amino acids. V dropped 3 bases and J dropped 4 bases, with 12 bases sitting between them. Germline assignment: CDR1 MNHNS and CDR2 SASEGT. DNA for the CDR3: TGTGCCAGCAGTGATGCGACACCCGGCTATGGCTACACCTTC. Protein sequence: CASSDATPGYGYTF.

V is TRBV27 and J is TRBJ1-3; D is perhaps TRBD1 (5 bases). Trimming took off 8 bases at V and 6 bases at J, with 17 bases between the two ends. CDR3 size: 14 residues. Germline V gene sequence: CDR1 MNHEY, CDR2 SMNVEV (reference sequence). Here the CDR3 DNA reads TGTGCCAGCGCCCCTTGGGGGGTGAAAAACACCATATATTTT. It is translated as CASAPWGVKNTIYF.

This chain links TRBV13 with TRBJ1-4, with 8 nucleotides matching TRBD1. V lost 4 bases, J lost 0 bases, and 4 bases stayed unmatched. The CDR3 is 16 amino acids. Germline-derived CDR1 and CDR2 are PRHDT and FYEKMQ (reference sequence). The CDR3 here is CASSSDRGSTNEKLFF. DNA of the CDR3: TGTGCCAGCAGCTCCGACAGGGGTTCAACTAATGAAAAACTGTTTTTT.

The chain employs TRBV10-3 and TRBJ2-1, with 11 positions matching TRBD2. This CDR3 has 15 amino acids. Germline V gene lookup returns CDR1 ENHRY and CDR2 SYGVKD. Losses at the gene ends were 2 bases for V and 5 bases for J; bases not matched to a gene: 2. CDR3 sequence (DNA): TGTGCCATCAGTGAGGCTAGCGGGGGGAACAATGAGCAGTTCTTC. Residues: CAISEASGGNNEQFF.

The chain joins TRBV2 to TRBJ2-1; 15 bases are shared with TRBD2. CDR3 length: 15 residues. V was pared by 6 bases and J by 10 bases, with 7 bases of the junction left unmatched. The germline V gene has CDR1 SNHLY and CDR2 FYNNEI. The CDR3 region is CASSSRGLAGGEQFF. CDR3 nucleotides: TGTGCCAGCAGCAGCAGAGGACTAGCGGGAGGGGAGCAGTTCTTC.

The J gene is TRBJ2-7, the V gene TRBV3-1 (or the pseudogene TRBV3-2), with D tentatively TRBD1 (5 bases). Germline V lookup: CDR1 LGHDT, CDR2 YNNKEL (reference sequence). The CDR3 totals 13 residues. V was clipped by 3 bases and J by 3 bases, with 9 bases between them. CDR3 bases: TGTGCCAGCAGCCATCCAGGGTTCTACGAGCAGTACTTC. This sequence encodes CASSHPGFYEQYF.

About this clone: Additional DNA sequences in this sample encode the identical CDR3. V gene TRBV12-5 combines with J gene TRBJ1-2; 8 bases are shared with TRBD1. V lost 3 bases to trimming and J lost 8 bases; unmatched junction nucleotides: 5. This CDR3 comprises 13 residues. The germline CDR1 and CDR2 sequences are LGHNT and FRNRAP. The CDR3 region is CASGLGTGYGYTF. The CDR3 coding sequence is TGTGCTAGTGGTTTAGGGACAGGTTACGGCTACACCTTC.

This chain links TRBV3-1 (or the pseudogene TRBV3-2) with TRBJ2-1; D perhaps matches TRBD2 (6 bases). With 4 bases removed from V and 12 bases from J, the gap between germline ends came to 22 bases. Germline V gene sequence: CDR1 LGHDT, CDR2 YNNKEL (reference sequence). The CDR3 runs to 15 residues. Written as DNA, the CDR3 is TGTGCCAGCAGCCTACGCGGCGCCCGCCGGGGAGGGCAGTTCTTC. This gives the protein CASSLRGARRGGQFF.

The chain recombines TRBV15 with TRBJ1-1, with D tentatively TRBD1 (5 bases). Germline lookup yields CDR1 LNHNV and CDR2 YYDKDF (reference sequence). Trimming left V 0 bases short and J 3 bases short, with 8 bases between. The CDR3 has 14 amino acids. CDR3 loop: CATSRDGGDTEAFF. The DNA for the CDR3 is TGTGCCACCAGCAGAGATGGAGGGGACACTGAAGCTTTCTTT.

The CDR3 DNA follows: TGTGCCAGCAGCTTAACAGGGGGCTTGAGTACGCAGTATTTT. Its translation: CASSLTGGLSTQYF. The chain links TRBV7-9 to TRBJ2-3; 9 nucleotides match TRBD1. V shed 2 bases, J shed 8 bases, and the junction held 5 bases outside the gene matches. Germline CDR1 SEHNR, CDR2 FQNEAQ (reference sequence). The CDR3 runs 14 residues.

Written as DNA, the CDR3 is TGTGCCTGGCGACTAGCGGGGACCACAGATACGCAGTATTTT. It specifies CAWRLAGTTDTQYF. The rearrangement joins TRBV30 to TRBJ2-3; 11 bases match TRBD2. The trim removed 5 bases at V and 2 bases at J, leaving 3 bases unmatched. The CDR3 runs to 14 residues. Per the germline V gene, CDR1 is GTSNPN and CDR2 is SVGIG (reference sequence).

This clone was seen only once. The rearrangement links TRBV6-1 to TRBJ2-1; TRBD2 is a possible D gene (6 bases). The CDR3 loop spans 15 amino acids. Germline-derived CDR1 and CDR2 are MNHNS and SASEGT. Trimming took off 2 bases at V and 7 bases at J, with 15 bases between the two ends. CDR3: CASSETGASLNEQFF. CDR3 DNA: TGTGCCAGCAGTGAAACGGGAGCTAGTCTGAATGAGCAGTTCTTC.

The chain joins TRBV6-2 or TRBV6-3 to TRBJ2-5, with TRBD2 matching 12 bases. V gave up 5 bases and J gave up 4 bases; unmatched junction bases: 8. Germline V gives CDR1 MNHEY, CDR2 SVGEGT. The CDR3 runs 16 residues. This CDR3 is CASSRGTSGYGETQYF. In DNA form, the CDR3 reads TGTGCCAGCAGTCGAGGGACTAGCGGGTACGGAGAGACCCAGTACTTC.